The TCR beta chain described here comes from a study of high-grade serous ovarian cancer treatment subgroups. Study summary: Each sample yielded on average roughly 7,000 unique TCR beta rearrangements from more than 13,000 reads. Study-wide points: These tumor repertoires lack spatial information from bulk sequencing. Clonal relatedness tracked neoantigen level, and by trend copy number and mutation load.

The data were produced by immunoSEQ multiplex PCR, yet TCRdb's version contains in-frame clones alone and is incomplete. This sample has over 900 clones, with 82% found just once. Tumor samples were taken before definitive surgery or chemotherapy. Details on this clone: Its specificity is unknown.

The CDR3 has 15 amino acids. V shed 0 bases and J shed 2 bases, with 11 bases lying between them. Germline V gene sequence: CDR1 MNHEY, CDR2 SVGAGI. The rearrangement joins TRBV6-5 to TRBJ2-7; D is unresolved. This TCR was sampled from a human donor with high-grade serous ovarian cancer. The sample comprised tumor tissue. The CDR3 is CASSYSSGQAYEQYF. The CDR3 DNA reads TGTGCCAGCAGTTACTCGAGTGGCCAGGCCTACGAGCAGTACTTC.